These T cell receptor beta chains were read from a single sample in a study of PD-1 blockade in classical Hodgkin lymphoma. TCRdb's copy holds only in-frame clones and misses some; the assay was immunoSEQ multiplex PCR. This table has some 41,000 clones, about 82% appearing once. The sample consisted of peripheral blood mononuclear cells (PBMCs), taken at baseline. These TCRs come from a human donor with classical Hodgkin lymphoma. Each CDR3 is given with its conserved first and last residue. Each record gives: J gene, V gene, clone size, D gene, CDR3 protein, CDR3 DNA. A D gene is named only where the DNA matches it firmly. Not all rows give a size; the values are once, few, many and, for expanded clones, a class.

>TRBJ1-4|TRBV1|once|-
CTSSQARARGWEKLFF
TGCACCAGCAGCCAAGCCCGAGCGAGAGGGTGGGAAAAACTGTTTTTT
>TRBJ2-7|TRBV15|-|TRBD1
CATSRVPGQSYEQYF
TGTGCCACCAGCAGAGTCCCGGGACAGAGCTACGAGCAGTACTTC
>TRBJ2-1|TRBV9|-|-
CASSVEAANNEQFF
TGTGCCAGCAGCGTTGAAGCGGCTAACAATGAGCAGTTCTTC
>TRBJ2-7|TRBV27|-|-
CASSLGRFLYEQYF
TGTGCCAGCAGTTTAGGACGGTTCCTCTACGAGCAGTACTTC
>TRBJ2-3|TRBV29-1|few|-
CSAGFVTDTQYF
TGCAGCGCAGGGTTTGTGACAGATACGCAGTATTTT
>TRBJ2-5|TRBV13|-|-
CASSSGRQETQYF
TGTGCCAGCAGCTCGGGACGGCAAGAGACCCAGTACTTC
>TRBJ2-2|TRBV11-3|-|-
CASSPGAGELFF
TGTGCCAGCAGCCCCGGTGCCGGGGAGCTGTTTTTT
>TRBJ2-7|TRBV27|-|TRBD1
CASSLSDRGRTYEQYF
TGTGCCAGCAGTTTGTCCGACAGGGGACGAACCTACGAGCAGTACTTC
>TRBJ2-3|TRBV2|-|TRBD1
CASSTGTVTQYF
TGTGCCAGCAGTACCGGGACAGTTACGCAGTATTTT
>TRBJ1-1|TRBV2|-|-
CASSNSQGIGGGTEAFF
TGTGCCAGCAGCAATAGTCAGGGTATTGGAGGGGGGACTGAAGCTTTCTTT
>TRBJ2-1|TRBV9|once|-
CASSPHGVPYNEQFF
TGTGCCAGCAGCCCTCATGGGGTTCCTTACAATGAGCAGTTCTTC
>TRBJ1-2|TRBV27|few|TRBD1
CASSLYTGGAGGYTF
TGTGCCAGCAGTTTATACACAGGGGGCGCGGGGGGCTACACCTTC
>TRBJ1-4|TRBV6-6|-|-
CASSWTAGATNEKLFF
TGTGCCAGCAGTTGGACAGCCGGGGCGACTAATGAAAAACTGTTTTTT
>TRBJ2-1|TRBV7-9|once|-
CASSLSEQFF
TGTGCCAGCAGCTTAAGTGAGCAGTTCTTC
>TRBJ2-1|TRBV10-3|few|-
CASSYVGNEQFF
TGTGCCAGCAGTTACGTGGGGAATGAGCAGTTCTTC
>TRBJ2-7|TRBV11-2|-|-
CASSGQTGTSTTQAQYF
TGTGCCAGCAGCGGACAGACCGGGACATCCACCACCCAGGCGCAGTACTTC
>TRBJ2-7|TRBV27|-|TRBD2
CASSLWASGSSYEQYF
TGTGCCAGCAGTTTATGGGCTAGCGGGAGCTCCTACGAGCAGTACTTC
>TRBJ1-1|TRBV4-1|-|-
CASSQERRLAEAFF
TGCGCCAGCAGCCAAGAGCGCCGGTTAGCTGAAGCTTTCTTT
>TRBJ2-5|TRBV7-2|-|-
CASSFGSLTGTQYF
TGTGCCAGCAGCTTTGGGAGCCTAACTGGGACCCAGTACTTC
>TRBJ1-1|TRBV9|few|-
CAGNTEAFF
TGTGCCGGCAACACTGAAGCTTTCTTT
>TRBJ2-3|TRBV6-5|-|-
CASRRGPAGDTQYF
TGTGCCAGCAGACGCGGCCCCGCAGGGGATACGCAGTATTTT
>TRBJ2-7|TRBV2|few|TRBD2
CASSLGLAGVGEQYF
TGTGCCAGCAGTTTAGGACTAGCGGGAGTAGGCGAGCAGTACTTC
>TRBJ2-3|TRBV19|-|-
CASAERTDTQYF
TGTGCCAGTGCCGAACGCACAGATACGCAGTATTTT
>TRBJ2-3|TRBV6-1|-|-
CASSRTGEASDTQYF
TGTGCCAGCAGTCGAACAGGGGAGGCATCGGATACGCAGTACTTT
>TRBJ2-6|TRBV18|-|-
CASSRTGNSGANVLTF
TGTGCCAGCTCCCGCACAGGTAACTCTGGGGCCAACGTCCTGACTTTC
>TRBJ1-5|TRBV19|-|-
CASSMWGGDSNQPQHF
TGTGCCAGTAGTATGTGGGGGGGGGATAGCAATCAGCCCCAGCATTTT
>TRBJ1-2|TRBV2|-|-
CASNRVYGYTF
TGTGCCAGCAACAGGGTCTATGGCTACACCTTC
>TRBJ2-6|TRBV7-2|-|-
CASSLAYRGSGANVLTF
TGTGCCAGCAGCTTAGCTTATAGGGGCTCTGGGGCCAACGTCCTGACTTTC
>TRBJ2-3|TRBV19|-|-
CASRRGDRITDTQYF
TGTGCCAGTAGAAGGGGAGACAGAATCACAGATACGCAGTATTTT
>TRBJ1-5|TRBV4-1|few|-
CASSKGANSNQPQHF
TGCGCCAGCAGCAAGGGTGCAAATAGCAATCAGCCCCAGCATTTT
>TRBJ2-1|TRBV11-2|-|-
CASSSVGNEQFF
TGTGCCAGCAGCTCCGTCGGCAATGAGCAGTTCTTC
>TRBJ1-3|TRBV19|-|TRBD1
CASRDRGSGNTIYF
TGTGCCAGTAGGGACAGGGGGTCTGGAAACACCATATATTTT
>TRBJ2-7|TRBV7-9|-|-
CASSFAGVDYEQYF
TGTGCCAGCAGCTTTGCAGGGGTTGACTACGAGCAGTACTTC
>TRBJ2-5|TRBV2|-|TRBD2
CASSESQFREDETQYF
TGTGCCAGCAGTGAAAGTCAATTCCGGGAGGATGAGACCCAGTACTTC
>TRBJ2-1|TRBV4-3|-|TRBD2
CASSPTLGLAGSVGRGSDEQFF
TGCGCCAGCAGCCCTACCCTGGGACTAGCGGGAAGCGTTGGGAGGGGGAGCGATGAGCAGTTCTTC
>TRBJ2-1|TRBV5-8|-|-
CASSAGKVLVGDEQFF
TGTGCCAGCAGCGCAGGGAAGGTCCTCGTTGGCGACGAGCAGTTCTTC
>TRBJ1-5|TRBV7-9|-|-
CASSSSAAGNQPQHF
TGTGCCAGCAGCTCCTCAGCGGCAGGGAATCAGCCCCAGCATTTT
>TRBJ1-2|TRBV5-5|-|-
CASSLGQFERGYTF
TGTGCCAGCAGCTTGGGACAGTTCGAACGGGGCTACACCTTC
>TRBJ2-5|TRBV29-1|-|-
CSVRLGTQYF
TGCAGCGTTCGCCTGGGGACCCAGTACTTC
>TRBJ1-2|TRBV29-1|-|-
CTHLGVGKEGYTF
TGCACCCACCTTGGAGTGGGAAAGGAGGGCTACACCTTC
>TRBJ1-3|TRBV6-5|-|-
CASRRRTYSGNTIYF
TGTGCCAGCAGACGGAGAACGTACTCTGGAAACACCATATATTTT